This TCR beta chain was recorded in a study of blood T cell repertoires in COVID-19. Background on the study: Donors in the United States, Italy and Spain gave samples during acute or convalescent COVID-19. PBMCs, B-cell-depleted T cells, or T cells were the source of the cDNA or gDNA that made up the material.

The V end was cut by 0 bases, the J end by 6 bases, with 10 bases between. Germline assignment: CDR1 SGHDT and CDR2 YYEEEE. The CDR3 contains 14 residues. Some clones are missing from TCRdb's copy, which holds only in-frame ones; the method was immunoSEQ multiplex PCR. The table includes fewer than 130,000 clones, roughly 82% detected once. The V and J genes are TRBV5-6 and TRBJ1-3; D remains unclear. Material: peripheral blood. This TCR derives from a woman in her sixties or seventies with acute or convalescent COVID-19. The CDR3 is CASSLGQAENTIYF. CDR3 sequence (DNA): TGTGCCAGCAGCTTGGGGCAGGCAGAAAACACCATATATTTT.